This T cell receptor beta chain was recovered during a study of T cell changes during pregnancy in multiple sclerosis (dated by TCRdb to between 2018 and 2021). Broadly, across the study: In women with multiple sclerosis, the researchers looked at how the T cell repertoire shifted as pregnancy progressed.

Reading the germline V gene gives CDR1 SGHVS and CDR2 FNYEAQ. The CDR3 covers 13 residues, taking in both the cysteine and the phenylalanine. The kept DNA is CDR3 alone, 39 bases in frame from the first base. From V the trimming removes 6 bases and from J it removes 5 bases, while the gene matches leave 7 bases of the junction unaccounted for. Receptor libraries were prepared by the immunoSEQ multiplex PCR assay. TCRdb took over this immuneACCESS table, retaining in-frame rearrangements with V and J assigned. Such tables are incomplete; in checked studies, under half of the missing clones stem from an unresolved V gene, and the remainder is unexplained. Present in this sample are approximately 28,000 clones, about 83% of which were seen just once. The top ten hold just over 8% of the sample. Concerning this clone itself: This clone's antigen is unknown. No base quality information exists; no much larger clone differs at one position.

The receptor chain draws on TRBV7-6 and TRBJ2-7; 7 of the junction bases match TRBD1. The sample in question was CD8+ T cells from peripheral blood mononuclear cells, obtained after pregnancy. This clonotype was obtained from a female donor with multiple sclerosis, enrolled in a pregnancy study. CDR3 sequence: CASSSSGQDEQYF. The DNA sequence is TGTGCCAGCAGTTCTAGTGGACAGGACGAGCAGTACTTC.